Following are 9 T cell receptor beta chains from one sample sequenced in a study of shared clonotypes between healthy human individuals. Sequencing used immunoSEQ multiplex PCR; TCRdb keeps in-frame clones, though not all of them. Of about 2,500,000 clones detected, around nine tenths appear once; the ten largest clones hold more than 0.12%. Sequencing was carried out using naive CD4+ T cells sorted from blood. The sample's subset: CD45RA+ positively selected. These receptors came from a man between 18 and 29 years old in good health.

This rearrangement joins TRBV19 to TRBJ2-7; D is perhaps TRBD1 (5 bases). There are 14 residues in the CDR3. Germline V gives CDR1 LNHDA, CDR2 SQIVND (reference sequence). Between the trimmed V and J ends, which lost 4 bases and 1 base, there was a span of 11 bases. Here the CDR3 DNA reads TGTGCCAGTAGTAAACAGGCCTTATCCTACGAGCAGTACTTC. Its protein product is CASSKQALSYEQYF. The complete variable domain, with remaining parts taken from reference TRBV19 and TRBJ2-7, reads DGGITQSPKYLFRKEGQNVTLSCEQNLNHDAMYWYRQDPGQGLRLIYYSQIVNDFQKGDIAEGYSVSREKKESFPLTVTSAQKNPTAFYLCASSKQALSYEQYFGPGTRLTVT.

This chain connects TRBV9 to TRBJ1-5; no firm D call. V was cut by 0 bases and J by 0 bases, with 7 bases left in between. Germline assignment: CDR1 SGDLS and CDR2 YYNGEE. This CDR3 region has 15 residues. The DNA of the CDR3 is TGTGCCAGCAGCGTAGGGATTGATAGCAATCAGCCCCAGCATTTT. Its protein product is CASSVGIDSNQPQHF. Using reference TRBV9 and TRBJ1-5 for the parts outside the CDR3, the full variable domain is DSGVTQTPKHLITATGQRVTLRCSPRSGDLSVYWYQQSLDQGLQFLIQYYNGEERAKGNILERFSAQQFPDLHSELNLSSLELGDSALYFCASSVGIDSNQPQHFGDGTRLSIL.

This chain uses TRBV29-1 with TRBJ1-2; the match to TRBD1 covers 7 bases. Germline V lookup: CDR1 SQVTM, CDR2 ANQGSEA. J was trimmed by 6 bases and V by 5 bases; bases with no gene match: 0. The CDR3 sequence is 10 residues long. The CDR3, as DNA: TGCAGCGTTACAGGGGATGGCTACACCTTC. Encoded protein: CSVTGDGYTF. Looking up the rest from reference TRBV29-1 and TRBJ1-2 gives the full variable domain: SAVISQKPSRDICQRGTSLTIQCQVDSQVTMMFWYRQQPGQSLTLIATANQGSEATYESGFVIDKFPISRPNLTFSTLTVSNMSPEDSSIYLCSVTGDGYTFGSGTRLTVV.

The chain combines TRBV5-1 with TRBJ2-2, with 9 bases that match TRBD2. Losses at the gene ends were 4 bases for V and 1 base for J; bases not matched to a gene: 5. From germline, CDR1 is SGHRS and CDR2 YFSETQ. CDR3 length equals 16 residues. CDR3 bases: TGCGCCAGCAGCCATCGAGCGGGAGGGAACACCGGGGAGCTGTTTTTT. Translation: CASSHRAGGNTGELFF.

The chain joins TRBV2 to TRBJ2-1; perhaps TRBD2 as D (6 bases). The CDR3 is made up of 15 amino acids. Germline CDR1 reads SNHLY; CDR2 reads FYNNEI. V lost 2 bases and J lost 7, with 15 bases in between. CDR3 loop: CASSEPGALRNEQFF. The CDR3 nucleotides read TGTGCCAGCAGTGAACCGGGAGCTCTTCGGAATGAGCAGTTCTTC.

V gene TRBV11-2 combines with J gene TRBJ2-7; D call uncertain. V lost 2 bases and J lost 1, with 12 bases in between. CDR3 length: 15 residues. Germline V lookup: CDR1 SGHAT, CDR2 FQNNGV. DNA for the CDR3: TGTGCCAGCAGCTTACATTTGGACGTGTCCTACGAGCAGTACTTC. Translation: CASSLHLDVSYEQYF.

The CDR3: CASSELGSNQPQHF. In DNA, the CDR3 is TGTGCCAGCAGTGAATTGGGTAGCAATCAGCCCCAGCATTTT. This chain uses TRBV6-1 with TRBJ1-5; D unclear. CDR1 and CDR2 (germline): MNHNS, SASEGT. Trimming stripped 2 bases from V and 0 bases from J, with 5 bases between. The CDR3 is made up of 14 amino acids.

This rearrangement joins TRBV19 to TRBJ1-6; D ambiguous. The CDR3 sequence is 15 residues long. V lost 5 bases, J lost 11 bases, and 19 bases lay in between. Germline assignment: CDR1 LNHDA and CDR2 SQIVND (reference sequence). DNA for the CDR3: TGTGCCAGTAGTGCTGCCTCGGGTTCCGCGCCACCCCTCCACTTT. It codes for CASSAASGSAPPLHF.

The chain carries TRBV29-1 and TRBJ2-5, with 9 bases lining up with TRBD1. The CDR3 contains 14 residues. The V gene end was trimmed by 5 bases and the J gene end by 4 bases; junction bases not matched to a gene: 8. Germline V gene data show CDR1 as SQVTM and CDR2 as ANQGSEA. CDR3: CSVQSGTGSETQYF. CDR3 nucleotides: TGCAGCGTTCAATCCGGGACAGGGTCAGAGACCCAGTACTTC.